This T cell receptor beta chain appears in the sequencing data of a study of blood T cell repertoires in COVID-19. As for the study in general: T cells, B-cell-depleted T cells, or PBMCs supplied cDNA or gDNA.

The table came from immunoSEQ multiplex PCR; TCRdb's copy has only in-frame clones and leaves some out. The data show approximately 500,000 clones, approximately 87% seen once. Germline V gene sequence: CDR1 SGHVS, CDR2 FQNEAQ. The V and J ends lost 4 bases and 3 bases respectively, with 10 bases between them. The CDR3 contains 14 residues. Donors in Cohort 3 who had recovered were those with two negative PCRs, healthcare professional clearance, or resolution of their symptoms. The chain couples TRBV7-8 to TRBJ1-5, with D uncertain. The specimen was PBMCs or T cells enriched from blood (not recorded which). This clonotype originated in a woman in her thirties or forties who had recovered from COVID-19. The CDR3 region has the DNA TGTGCCAGCAGCTCTACAGAGCTCAATCAGCCCCAGCATTTT. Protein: CASSSTELNQPQHF.